The source of this T cell receptor (beta chain) is a study of T cells in Graves' hyperthyroidism and ophthalmopathy. Study-wide results and limits: Stable hyperthyroidism was separated from ophthalmopathy by a model based on 13 V-J features.

There are many counts of this clonotype. Its matching antigen is unknown. Researchers took RNA transcripts and amplified the TCR beta CDR3 regions from them. HTBI primers drove first-round RT-PCR of the TCR CDR3. TCRdb re-called the multiplex PCR reads with MiXCR, one entry per CDR3 protein. The data show some 300,000 distinct CDR3 sequences, less than 15% seen once. The sequence was collected from a woman in her twenties or thirties with Graves' hyperthyroidism that later progressed to Graves' ophthalmopathy. Material for sequencing was blood.

The CDR3 DNA is TGTGCCAGCAGCTTAAGGGCTACCATGCAGACCCAGTACTTC. As protein: CASSLRATMQTQYF. The chain combines TRBV7-2 with TRBJ2-5, with D hard to call. This CDR3 has 14 residues. Trimming stripped 2 bases from V and 6 bases from J, with 13 bases between. Germline-derived CDR1 and CDR2 are SGHTA and FQGNSA.